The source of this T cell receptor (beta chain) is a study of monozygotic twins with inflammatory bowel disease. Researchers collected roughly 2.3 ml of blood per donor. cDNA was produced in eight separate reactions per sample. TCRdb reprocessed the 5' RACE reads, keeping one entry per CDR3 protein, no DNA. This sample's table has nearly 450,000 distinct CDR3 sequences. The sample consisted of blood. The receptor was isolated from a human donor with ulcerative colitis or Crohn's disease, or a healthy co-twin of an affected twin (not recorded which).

The CDR3 sequence is CASSFLAGPTDTQYF. This sequence joins TRBV11-2 and TRBJ2-3; TCRdb calls TRBD2, which cannot be checked without DNA. The length of the CDR3 is 15 residues. From germline, CDR1 is SGHAT and CDR2 FQNNGV.